Included here is one TCR beta chain sequence, with context. The antigen is undetermined. MiXCR, run by TCRdb on the RT-PCR reads, gives a single entry per CDR3 protein. The table shows about 300,000 distinct CDR3 sequences, with roughly a fifth occurring only once. V lost 0 bases, J lost 9 bases, and 4 bases lay in between. The CDR3 is 11 amino acids. The germline CDR1 and CDR2 sequences are SGHNT and YYREEE (reference sequence). This sample was included in a study of response to subunit inactivated influenza vaccine. Study-wide results and caveats: A suggestion made by the authors is that each seasonal influenza vaccination recruits few new T cells.

This receptor was taken from a man between 45 and 75 years old who received an inactivated influenza vaccine. The sample in question was PBMCs from blood, obtained less than 22 months after vaccination. The chain combines TRBV5-4 with TRBJ2-1; D not resolved. The CDR3 reads CASSLGFEQFF. CDR3 DNA sequence: TGTGCCAGCAGCTTGGGTTTTGAGCAGTTCTTC.